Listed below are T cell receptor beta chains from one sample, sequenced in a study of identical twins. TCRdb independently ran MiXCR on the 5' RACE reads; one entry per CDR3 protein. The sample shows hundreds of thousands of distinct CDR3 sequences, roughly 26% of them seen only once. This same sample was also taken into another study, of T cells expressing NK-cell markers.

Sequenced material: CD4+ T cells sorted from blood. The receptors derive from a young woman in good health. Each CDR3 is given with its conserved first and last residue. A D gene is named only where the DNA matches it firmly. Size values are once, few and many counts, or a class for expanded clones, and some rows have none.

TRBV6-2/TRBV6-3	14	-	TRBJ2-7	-	TGTGCCACCGCCTTGCGGACAACGGGTCGGGAGCAGTACTTC	CATALRTTGREQYF
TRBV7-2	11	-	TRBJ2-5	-	TGTGCCAGCAGCCCAAGGACAAAGCCGCACTTC	CASSPRTKPHF
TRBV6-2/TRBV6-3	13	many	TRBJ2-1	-	TGTGCCAGCAAGGGCAGCTCCTACAATGAGCAGTTCTTC	CASKGSSYNEQFF
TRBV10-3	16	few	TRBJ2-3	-	TGTGCCATCAGTGAGGTTGTGGGGACGCCGGCAGATACGCAGTATTTT	CAISEVVGTPADTQYF
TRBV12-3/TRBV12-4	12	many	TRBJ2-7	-	TGTGCCAGCACCATGACACGGCACGAGCAGTACTTC	CASTMTRHEQYF
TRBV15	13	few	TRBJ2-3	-	TGTGCCACCAGCAGAGATACGGTAGATACGCAGTATTTT	CATSRDTVDTQYF
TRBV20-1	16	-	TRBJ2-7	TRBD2	TGCAGTGCTAGACCATGGGGGACTAGCGGGAACTACGAGCAGTACTTC	CSARPWGTSGNYEQYF
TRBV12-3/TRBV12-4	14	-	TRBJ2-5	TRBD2	TGTGCCAGCAGTGCAGGACCGGGACTAGTAACCCAGTACTTC	CASSAGPGLVTQYF
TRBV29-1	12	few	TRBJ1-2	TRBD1	TGCAGCGTCTTACAGGGGAACTATGGCTACACCTTC	CSVLQGNYGYTF
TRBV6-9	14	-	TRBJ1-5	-	TGTGCCAGCAGTTATTTGGGGTTGATTCAGCCCCAGCATTTT	CASSYLGLIQPQHF
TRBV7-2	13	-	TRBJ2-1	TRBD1	TGTGCCAGCAGTCGCCTCGGACAGGATGAGCAGTTCTTC	CASSRLGQDEQFF
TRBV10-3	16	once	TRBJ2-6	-	TGTGCCATCAGTTGGGGAAAGGGCTCTGGGGCCAACGTCCTGACTTTC	CAISWGKGSGANVLTF
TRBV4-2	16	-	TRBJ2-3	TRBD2	TGTGCCAGCAGCCAAAACACGGGGGGGCTGGCAGATACGCAGTATTTT	CASSQNTGGLADTQYF
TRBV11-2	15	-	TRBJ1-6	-	TGTGCCAGCAGCCGTTTGGGGGCAAGGGATAGGGCCCTCCACTTT	CASSRLGARDRALHF